This T cell receptor (beta chain) was captured in a study of blood T cell repertoires in COVID-19. Study processing details: Amplification from reference gene primers served as the basis for estimated nucleated cell counts. The method was immunoSEQ multiplex PCR; TCRdb's version includes in-frame clones alone and lacks a portion of them. That table supplies the V and J calls and clone size; D and trimming were determined from the DNA. Of hundreds of thousands of clones in the sample, more than 70% are singletons; the top ten hold approximately 3%. CDR1 SGHAT and CDR2 FQNNGV come from the germline V gene. CDR3 length: 14 amino acids. With 5 bases clipped from V and 7 bases from J, the junction kept 10 bases outside the gene matches.

The clonotype was recovered from a woman in her twenties or thirties with COVID-19, enrolled during active disease. The chain is built from TRBV11-2 and TRBJ1-2, with 7 bases aligning to TRBD1. What was sequenced was peripheral blood. In DNA, the CDR3 is TGTGCCAGCAGCCTAGCAGAGGGGGCATTTGGCTACACCTTC. Translated, it gives CASSLAEGAFGYTF.